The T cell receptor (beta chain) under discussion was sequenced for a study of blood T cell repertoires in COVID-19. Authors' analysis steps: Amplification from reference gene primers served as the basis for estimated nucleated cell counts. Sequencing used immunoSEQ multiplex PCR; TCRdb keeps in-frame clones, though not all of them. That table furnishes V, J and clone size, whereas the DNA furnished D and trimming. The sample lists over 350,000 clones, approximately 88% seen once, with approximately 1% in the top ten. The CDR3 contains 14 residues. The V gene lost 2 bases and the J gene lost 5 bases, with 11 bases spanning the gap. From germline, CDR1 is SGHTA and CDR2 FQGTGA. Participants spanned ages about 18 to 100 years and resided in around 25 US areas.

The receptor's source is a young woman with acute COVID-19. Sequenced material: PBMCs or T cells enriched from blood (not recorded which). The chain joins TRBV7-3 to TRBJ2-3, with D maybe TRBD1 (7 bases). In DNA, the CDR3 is TGTGCCAGCAGCTTAGGGCAGGGGGGAGATACGCAGTATTTT. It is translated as CASSLGQGGDTQYF.